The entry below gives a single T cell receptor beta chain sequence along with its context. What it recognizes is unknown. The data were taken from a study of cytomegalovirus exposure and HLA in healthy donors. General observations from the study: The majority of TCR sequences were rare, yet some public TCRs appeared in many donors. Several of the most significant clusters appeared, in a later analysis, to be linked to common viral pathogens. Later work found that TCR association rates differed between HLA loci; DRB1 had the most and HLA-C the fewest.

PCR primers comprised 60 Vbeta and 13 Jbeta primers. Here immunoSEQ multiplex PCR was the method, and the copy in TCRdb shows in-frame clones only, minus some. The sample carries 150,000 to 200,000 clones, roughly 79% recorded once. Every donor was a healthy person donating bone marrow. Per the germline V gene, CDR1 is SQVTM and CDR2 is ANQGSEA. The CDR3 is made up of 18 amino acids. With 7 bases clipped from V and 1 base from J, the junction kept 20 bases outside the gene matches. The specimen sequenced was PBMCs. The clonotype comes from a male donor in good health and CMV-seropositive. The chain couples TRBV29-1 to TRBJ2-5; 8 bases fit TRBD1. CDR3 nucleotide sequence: TGCAGCGCGGTCCGGCGGACAGGGTTTATAGTGACCCAAGAGACCCAGTACTTC. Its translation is CSAVRRTGFIVTQETQYF.